These T cell receptor beta chains were read from a single sample in a study of T-cell reconstitution after alpha-beta-depleted transplantation in children. TCRdb ran MiXCR on the PCR reads and lists one entry per CDR3 protein. The sample has some 350,000 distinct CDR3 sequences, around 15% seen once. Sequencing used PBMCs, mostly from graft donor cells, obtained 360 days after TCRalphabeta/CD19-depleted stem cell transplant. The receptors were sampled from a male patient between 2 and 10 years old who had a stem cell transplant for acute lymphoblastic leukemia, so the T cells may come from the graft donor. Both conserved end residues are part of each CDR3.

J gene | V gene | CDR3 protein
TRBJ2-5 | TRBV10-3 | CAISEHGNEETQYF
TRBJ1-2 | TRBV12-3/TRBV12-4 | CASSRGQLNYGYTF
TRBJ1-2 | TRBV29-1 | CSVEFRGKIYGYTF
TRBJ2-3 | TRBV20-1 | CSAQGGQVTDTQYF
TRBJ2-1 | TRBV10-3 | CAIRIAGGYNEQFF
TRBJ1-4 | TRBV6-2/TRBV6-3 | CASSYSGTGLHLPLTPNKGLFF
TRBJ2-2 | TRBV9 | CASSPSGTSLAGELFF
TRBJ2-7 | TRBV5-5 | CASSLVLIRGSPTYEQYF
TRBJ2-1 | TRBV12-3/TRBV12-4 | CASSQPGLGYNEQFF
TRBJ2-7 | TRBV3-1 | CASSQEIWGYEQYF
TRBJ2-7 | TRBV28 | CASGSPGTSGRGIYEQYF
TRBJ2-2 | TRBV4-3 | CASSQDVGNTGELFF
TRBJ2-5 | TRBV28 | CASSFPLDEGGETQYF
TRBJ2-1 | TRBV6-1 | CASSPGLAYEQFF
TRBJ2-1 | TRBV7-2 | CASSPEVYNEQFF
TRBJ1-1 | TRBV7-9 | CASSLATGSLNTEAFF
TRBJ1-1 | TRBV4-2 | CASSHAGTGTTEAFF
TRBJ2-5 | TRBV10-3 | CAISEGDILAGTETQYF
TRBJ1-5 | TRBV7-9 | CASSGSGNSNQPQHF
TRBJ2-7 | TRBV5-1 | CASRGREQDEQYF
TRBJ2-6 | TRBV6-2/TRBV6-3 | CASSLPRDSLVSGANVLTF
TRBJ2-7 | TRBV2 | CASGPRLSYEQYF